A single sample is the source of the 21 T cell receptor beta chains below, sequenced in a study of vaccination and CD4 T cells after COVID-19 (dated by TCRdb to 2021 to 2024). No antigen has been identified for these receptors. Per the publication, the time point label means: late sampling 161 to 241 days after vaccination in a few convalescent patients. The treatment or condition label here, explained by the study, means: approximately nine-day PBMC culture with coronavirus spike peptide pools or control peptides (ViraFEST assay). The library was generated by PCR. The sequencing machine was an Illumina iSeq 100. TCR sequencing of DNA from cultured CD4+ T cells used the Oncomine TCR Beta short-read assay at the Johns Hopkins FTIC core. The raw public data were reprocessed by TCRdb itself: fastp quality trimming at Q25, MiXCR clonotype calling, in-frame beta chains only. When rows share a CDR3 protein, they turn into one entry using the most common DNA and genes. The sample table holds fewer than 20,000 distinct CDR3 sequences, of which around 47% were seen once. Of the sample, 20% is held by the ten largest clones.

Sequenced material: CD4+ T cells from blood, cultured in vitro, taken about 7 months after SARS-CoV-2 vaccination. The receptors shown here come from a human donor who had recovered from COVID-19.

This sequence joins TRBV20-1 and TRBJ2-5; 14 nucleotides match TRBD2. Germline-derived CDR1 and CDR2 are DFQATT and SNEGSKA (reference sequence). The junction had 5 bases not matched to a gene; V was cut back by 3 bases and J by 11 bases. The CDR3 length is 13 residues. CDR3 in amino acids: CSARRLAGGPQYF. The CDR3 bases are TGCAGTGCTAGGAGACTAGCGGGAGGGCCTCAGTACTTC.

The J gene is TRBJ2-3, the V gene TRBV24-1, with TRBD2 identical over 11 bases. Per germline, CDR1 KGHDR and CDR2 SFDVKD. Trimming at V came to 8 bases and at J to 1 base, leaving 4 bases not matched to a gene. The CDR3 has 15 residues. The CDR3 spells CATKSGLAGTDTQYF. The CDR3 nucleotides are TGTGCCACCAAATCGGGACTAGCGGGCACAGATACGCAGTATTTT.

The chain uses TRBV20-1 and TRBJ1-1, with D unresolved. The CDR3 runs to 14 residues. Germline CDR1 is DFQATT and CDR2 is SNEGSKA (reference sequence). V lost 5 bases to trimming and J lost 0 bases, with 13 bases between them. CDR3 DNA sequence: TGCAGTGCTCAAATTACATTGATGAACACTGAAGCTTTCTTT. This gives the protein CSAQITLMNTEAFF.

This clonotype was counted a few times. The genes are TRBV6-1 and TRBJ2-5, with TRBD2 matching over 10 bases. V was clipped by 5 bases and J by 2 bases; unmatched bases: 11. This CDR3 is 17 amino acids long. CDR1 and CDR2 from the germline V gene are MNHNS and SASEGT. This CDR3 reads CASSPFIAGGLQETQYF. For the CDR3, the DNA is TGTGCCAGCAGTCCCTTTATAGCGGGAGGTCTACAAGAGACCCAGTACTTC.

The V call is TRBV21-1, the J call TRBJ2-5; the table's TRBD2 call for D was not verified on the DNA. TRBV21-1 is listed as a pseudogene. The CDR3 spans 20 residues. This CDR3 reads CASSNAAGLAGDTSLEGQYF. CDR3 nucleotide sequence: TGTGCCAGCAGCAACGCTGCGGGACTAGCGGGGGATACCTCTTTAGAAGGCCAGTACTTC.

This chain links TRBV7-9 with TRBJ2-1; 8 nucleotides align to TRBD2. The ends lost 3 bases at V and 10 bases at J; junction bases unmatched: 14. Germline CDR1 and CDR2: SEHNR and FQNEAQ (reference sequence). The CDR3 extends over 16 amino acids. The CDR3 region has the DNA TGTGCCAGCAGCTTTTGGCGGGGGGAACGACAAGGCGAGCAGTTCTTC. As protein: CASSFWRGERQGEQFF.

The rearrangement joins TRBV7-9 to TRBJ2-5; D gene unclear. V shed 4 bases and J shed 1 base, with 1 base lying between them. The germline gives CDR1 SEHNR, CDR2 FQNEAQ (reference sequence). CDR3 size: 11 residues. This CDR3 reads CASSSQETQYF. CDR3 sequence (DNA): TGTGCCAGCAGCTCCCAAGAGACCCAGTACTTC.

The V call is TRBV7-2, the J call TRBJ1-3; D is unclear. Looked up from germline, CDR1 is SGHTA and CDR2 is FQGNSA. V lost 3 bases and J lost 0, with 9 bases in between. The CDR3 sequence is 15 residues long. In DNA, the CDR3 is TGTGCCAGCAGCTTGTCCACGAGCTCTGGAAACACCATATATTTT. Its translation: CASSLSTSSGNTIYF.

The chain has TRBV5-1 and TRBJ2-7, with TRBD2 identical over 10 bases. The V gene end was trimmed by 1 base and the J gene end by 2 bases; junction bases not matched to a gene: 0. CDR1 SGHRS and CDR2 YFSETQ come from the germline V gene. The length of the CDR3 is 14 residues. The DNA of the CDR3 is TGCGCCAGCAGCTTGACTAGCGGGACCTACGAGCAGTACTTC. Translation gives CASSLTSGTYEQYF.

The chain has TRBV20-1 and TRBJ1-1, with 7 bases matching TRBD1. V lost 4 bases, J lost 3 bases, and 11 bases stayed unmatched. The CDR3 is 15 residues long. CDR1 is DFQATT and CDR2 is SNEGSKA in the germline V gene (reference sequence). Here the CDR3 DNA reads TGCAGTGCTAACCGACAGGGCCAGGGGGACACTGAAGCTTTCTTT. Protein sequence: CSANRQGQGDTEAFF.

The sample holds a few counts of this clonotype. The chain recombines TRBV7-2 with TRBJ2-3, with D tentatively TRBD1 or TRBD2 (5 bases each). The CDR3 has 14 residues. Germline values: CDR1 SGHTA, CDR2 FQGNSA. V was clipped by 0 bases and J by 5 bases, with 9 bases between them. This chain's CDR3 is CASSLALGVDTQYF. The CDR3 bases are TGTGCCAGCAGCTTAGCACTAGGGGTAGATACGCAGTATTTT.

The V and J genes are TRBV7-2 and TRBJ2-1; D might be TRBD1 (6 bases). V lost 4 bases to trimming and J lost 1 base, with 11 bases between them. Looked up from germline, CDR1 is SGHTA and CDR2 is FQGNSA. The CDR3 runs to 15 residues. CDR3 sequence: CASSSQGQSYNEQFF. The DNA of the CDR3 is TGTGCCAGCAGCTCACAGGGCCAGTCCTACAATGAGCAGTTCTTC.

The gene calls are TRBV5-4 and TRBJ2-5, with 8 bases lining up with TRBD2. Germline CDR1 reads SGHNT; CDR2 reads YYREEE (reference sequence). This CDR3 region has 13 residues. After removal of 4 bases from V and 6 bases from J, the junction contained 5 bases not matched to a gene. CDR3 bases: TGTGCCAGCAGCGAGACTAGCGACCAGACCCAGTACTTC. It codes for CASSETSDQTQYF.

The V call is TRBV20-1, the J call TRBJ2-7; 9 bases align to TRBD2. With V trimmed by 3 bases and J by 4 bases, 7 bases remained unmatched. The CDR3 has 14 residues. Germline-derived CDR1 and CDR2 are DFQATT and SNEGSKA (reference sequence). CDR3 in amino acids: CSARELAGGYEQYF. The CDR3 DNA sequence: TGCAGTGCTAGGGAACTAGCGGGTGGTTACGAGCAGTACTTC.

There are a few counts of this clonotype. The chain recombines TRBV6-1 with TRBJ1-2, with D perhaps TRBD1 (6 bases). V lost 2 bases to trimming and J lost 2 bases, with 9 bases between them. This CDR3 is 14 amino acids long. Germline V lookup: CDR1 MNHNS, CDR2 SASEGT. The chain's CDR3 is CASSESGHNYGYTF. The CDR3 DNA reads as TGTGCCAGCAGTGAATCGGGACACAACTATGGCTACACCTTC.

The chain employs TRBV19 and TRBJ1-5; no clear D gene. Germline CDR1 LNHDA, CDR2 SQIVND (reference sequence). The ends were cut back, 1 base at V and 4 bases at J, with 5 bases in the middle. This CDR3 has 13 residues. The CDR3 region has the DNA TGTGCCAGTAGTATAGCCTCTAATCAGCCCCAGCATTTT. Translating gives CASSIASNQPQHF.

This clonotype turned up a few times. The chain employs TRBV7-2 and TRBJ1-6, with D uncertain. Germline V lookup: CDR1 SGHTA, CDR2 FQGNSA. With 0 bases removed from V and 10 bases from J, the gap between germline ends came to 13 bases. The CDR3 runs to 15 residues. The CDR3 loop is CASSLAQVVGSPLHF. The CDR3 DNA sequence: TGTGCCAGCAGCTTAGCGCAGGTAGTCGGCTCACCCCTCCACTTT. The whole variable domain, filled in from reference TRBV7-2 and TRBJ1-6, reads GAGVSQSPSNKVTEKGKDVELRCDPISGHTALYWYRQSLGQGLEFLIYFQGNSAPDKSGLPSDRFSAERTGGSVSTLTIQRTQQEDSAVYLCASSLAQVVGSPLHFGNGTRLTVT.

The genes are TRBV5-1 and TRBJ1-1; 8 nucleotides match TRBD1. V lost 4 bases to trimming and J lost 0 bases; unmatched junction nucleotides: 5. Germline values: CDR1 SGHRS, CDR2 YFSETQ. The CDR3 totals 15 residues. Here the CDR3 reads CASSQQGGLNTEAFF. The CDR3 DNA reads as TGCGCCAGCAGCCAACAGGGGGGGCTGAACACTGAAGCTTTCTTT. Combining the CDR3 with reference TRBV5-1 and TRBJ1-1 gives the whole variable domain KAGVTQTPRYLIKTRGQQVTLSCSPISGHRSVSWYQQTPGQGLQFLFEYFSETQRNKGNFPGRFSGRQFSNSRSEMNVSTLELGDSALYLCASSQQGGLNTEAFFGQGTRLTVV.

This clonotype was detected a few times. The chain recombines TRBV5-1 with TRBJ2-3; the D gene is possibly TRBD2 (5 bases). The germline V gene encodes CDR1 SGHRS and CDR2 YFSETQ. This CDR3 comprises 14 residues. V lost 0 bases and J lost 6, with 11 bases in between. Written as DNA, the CDR3 is TGCGCCAGCAGCTTGGGGAGGCTTGACGATACGCAGTATTTT. It is translated as CASSLGRLDDTQYF. The full variable domain, completed using reference TRBV5-1 and TRBJ2-3, is KAGVTQTPRYLIKTRGQQVTLSCSPISGHRSVSWYQQTPGQGLQFLFEYFSETQRNKGNFPGRFSGRQFSNSRSEMNVSTLELGDSALYLCASSLGRLDDTQYFGPGTRLTVL.

This clonotype was observed a single time. V and J are TRBV20-1 and TRBJ2-7, with 8 bases that match TRBD1. Trimming cost V 0 bases and J 6 bases; bases outside gene matches: 7. The CDR3 is 14 amino acids. Germline CDR1 is DFQATT and CDR2 is SNEGSKA (reference sequence). The CDR3 here is CSARDRQGAVEQYF. DNA for the CDR3: TGCAGTGCTAGAGATCGGCAGGGGGCCGTCGAGCAGTACTTC.

The V gene is TRBV27, the J gene TRBJ1-6, with D possibly being TRBD1 (5 bases). Germline assignment: CDR1 MNHEY and CDR2 SMNVEV (reference sequence). The CDR3 has 14 residues. V was shortened by 2 bases and J by 8 bases, with 10 bases between the two germline ends. CDR3: CASSLLGGDSPLHF. In DNA, the CDR3 is TGTGCCAGCAGTTTACTCGGAGGGGATTCACCCCTCCACTTT.